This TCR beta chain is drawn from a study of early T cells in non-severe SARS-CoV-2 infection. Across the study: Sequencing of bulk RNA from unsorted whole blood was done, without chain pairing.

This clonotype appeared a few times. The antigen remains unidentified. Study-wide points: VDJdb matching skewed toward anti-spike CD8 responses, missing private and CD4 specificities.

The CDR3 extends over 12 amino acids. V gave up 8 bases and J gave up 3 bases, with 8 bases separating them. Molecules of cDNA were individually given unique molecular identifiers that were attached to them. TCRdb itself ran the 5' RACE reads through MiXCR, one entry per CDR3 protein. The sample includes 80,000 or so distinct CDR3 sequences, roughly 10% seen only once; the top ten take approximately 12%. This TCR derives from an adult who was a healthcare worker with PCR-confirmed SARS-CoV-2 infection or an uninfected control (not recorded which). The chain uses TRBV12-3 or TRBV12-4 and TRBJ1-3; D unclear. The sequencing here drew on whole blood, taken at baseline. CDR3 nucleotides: TGTGCCAGCGCACAGCATGGAAACACCATATATTTT. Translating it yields CASAQHGNTIYF.